These 2 T cell receptor beta chains came from one sample sequenced in a study of T cells expressing NK-cell markers. TCRdb processed the 5' RACE reads again and assigns one entry to each CDR3 protein, with no DNA. The data show 400,000 to 450,000 distinct CDR3 sequences, and the top ten clones hold approximately 7%. The sequencing sample was made of blood T cells: a sorted CD56 or NKG2C T cell subset, CD4+ or CD8+ T cells, or bulk PBMC T cells (not recorded which). All receptors derive from a woman between 18 and 75 years old in good health.

This chain joins TRBV12-3 or TRBV12-4 and TRBJ1-3; TCRdb selects TRBD1, and the lack of DNA leaves this call unchecked. The CDR3 is made up of 13 amino acids. The chain's CDR3 is CASSWEGANTIYF.

The chain is built from TRBV5-6 and TRBJ2-5; TCRdb reports TRBD2, a call that lacks DNA to check it against. CDR3 length: 15 residues. CDR1 is SGHDT, CDR2 YYEEEE, per germline. The CDR3 here is CATKRRGLGQETQYF.